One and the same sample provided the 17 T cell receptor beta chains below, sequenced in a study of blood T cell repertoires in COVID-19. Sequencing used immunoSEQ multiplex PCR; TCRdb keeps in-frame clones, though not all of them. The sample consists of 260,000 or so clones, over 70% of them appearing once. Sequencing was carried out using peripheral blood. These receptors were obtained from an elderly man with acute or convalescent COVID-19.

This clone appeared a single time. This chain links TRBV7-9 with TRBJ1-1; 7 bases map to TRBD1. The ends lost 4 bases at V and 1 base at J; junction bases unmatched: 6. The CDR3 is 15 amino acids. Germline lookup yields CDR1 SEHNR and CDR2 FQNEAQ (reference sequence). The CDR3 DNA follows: TGTGCCAGCAGCTCCTCCGGGACAGAGAACACTGAAGCTTTCTTT. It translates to CASSSSGTENTEAFF.

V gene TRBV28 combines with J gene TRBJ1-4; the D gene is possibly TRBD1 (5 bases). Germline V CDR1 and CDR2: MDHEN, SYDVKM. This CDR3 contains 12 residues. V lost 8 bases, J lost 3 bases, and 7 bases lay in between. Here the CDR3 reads CASGGANEKLFF. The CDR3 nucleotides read TGTGCCAGCGGGGGGGCTAATGAAAAACTGTTTTTT.

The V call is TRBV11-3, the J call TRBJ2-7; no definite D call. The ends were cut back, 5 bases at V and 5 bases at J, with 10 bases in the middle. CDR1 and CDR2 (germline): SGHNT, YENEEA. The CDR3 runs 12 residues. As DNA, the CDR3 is TGTGCCAGCAGCACCTACTCTGACGAGCAGTACTTC. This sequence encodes CASSTYSDEQYF.

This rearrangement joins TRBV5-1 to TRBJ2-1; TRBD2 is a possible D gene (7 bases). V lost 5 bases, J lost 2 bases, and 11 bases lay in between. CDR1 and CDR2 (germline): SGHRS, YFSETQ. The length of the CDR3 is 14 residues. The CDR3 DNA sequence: TGCGCCAGCAGTCTGGGGGGGCCCTACAATGAGCAGTTCTTC. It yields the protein CASSLGGPYNEQFF.

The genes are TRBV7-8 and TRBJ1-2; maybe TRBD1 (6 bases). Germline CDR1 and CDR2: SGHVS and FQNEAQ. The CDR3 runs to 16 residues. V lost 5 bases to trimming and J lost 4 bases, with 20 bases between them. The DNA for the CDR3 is TGTGCCAGCAGCCCGTCGAGGTGGGGGCAAGGCTATGGCTACACCTTC. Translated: CASSPSRWGQGYGYTF.

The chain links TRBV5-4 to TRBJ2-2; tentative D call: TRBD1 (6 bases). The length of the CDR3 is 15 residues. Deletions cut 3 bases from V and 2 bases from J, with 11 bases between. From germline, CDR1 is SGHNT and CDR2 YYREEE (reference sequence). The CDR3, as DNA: TGTGCCAGCAGCTCCATGGGGACAAACACCGGGGAGCTGTTTTTT. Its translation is CASSSMGTNTGELFF.

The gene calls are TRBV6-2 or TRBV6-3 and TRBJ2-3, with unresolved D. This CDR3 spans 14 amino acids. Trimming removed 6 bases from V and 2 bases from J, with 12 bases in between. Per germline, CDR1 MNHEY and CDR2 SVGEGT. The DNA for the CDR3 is TGTGCCAGCAGCCCCCTTGCAGTCACAGATACGCAGTATTTT. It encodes CASSPLAVTDTQYF.

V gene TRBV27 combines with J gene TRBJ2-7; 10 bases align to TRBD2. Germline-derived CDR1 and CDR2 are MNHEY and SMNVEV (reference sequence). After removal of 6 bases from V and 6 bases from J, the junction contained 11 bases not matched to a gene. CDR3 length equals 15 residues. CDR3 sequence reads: CASSLTSGIKGEQYF. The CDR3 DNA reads TGTGCCAGCAGCCTAACTAGCGGGATTAAGGGCGAGCAGTACTTC.

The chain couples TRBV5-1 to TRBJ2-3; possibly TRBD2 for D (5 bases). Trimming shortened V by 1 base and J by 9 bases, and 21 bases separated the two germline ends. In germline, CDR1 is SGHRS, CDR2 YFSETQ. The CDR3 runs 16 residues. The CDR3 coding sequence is TGCGCCAGCAGCTTGTGCGAGACTACCCGGAGGTGCACGCAGTATTTT. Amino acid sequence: CASSLCETTRRCTQYF.

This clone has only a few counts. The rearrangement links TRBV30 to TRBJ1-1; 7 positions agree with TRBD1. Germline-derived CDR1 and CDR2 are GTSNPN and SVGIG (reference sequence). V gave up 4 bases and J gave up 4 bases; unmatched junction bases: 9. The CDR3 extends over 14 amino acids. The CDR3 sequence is CAWIAAQGVTEAFF. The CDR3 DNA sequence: TGTGCCTGGATAGCGGCGCAGGGGGTCACTGAAGCTTTCTTT.

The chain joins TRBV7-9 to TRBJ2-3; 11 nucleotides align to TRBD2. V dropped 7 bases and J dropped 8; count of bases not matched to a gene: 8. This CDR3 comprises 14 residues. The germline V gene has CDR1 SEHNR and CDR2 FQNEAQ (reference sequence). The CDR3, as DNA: TGTGCCAGCACCCTTCTAGCGGGGGGCGGTACGCAGTATTTT. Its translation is CASTLLAGGGTQYF.

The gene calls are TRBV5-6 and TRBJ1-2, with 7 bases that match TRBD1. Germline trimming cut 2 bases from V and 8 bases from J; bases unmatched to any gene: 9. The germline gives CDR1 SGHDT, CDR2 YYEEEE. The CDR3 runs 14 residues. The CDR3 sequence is CASSFGQEGEGYTF. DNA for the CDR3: TGTGCCAGCAGCTTCGGACAGGAAGGTGAAGGCTACACCTTC. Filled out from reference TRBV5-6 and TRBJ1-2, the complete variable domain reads DAGVTQSPTHLIKTRGQQVTLRCSPKSGHDTVSWYQQALGQGPQFIFQYYEEEERQRGNFPDRFSGHQFPNYSSELNVNALLLGDSALYLCASSFGQEGEGYTFGSGTRLTVV.

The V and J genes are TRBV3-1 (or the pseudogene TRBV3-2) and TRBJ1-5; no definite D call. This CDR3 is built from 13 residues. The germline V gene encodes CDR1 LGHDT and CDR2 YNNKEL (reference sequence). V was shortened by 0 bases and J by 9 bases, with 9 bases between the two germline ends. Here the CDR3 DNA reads TGTGCCAGCAGCCAAGATTTAAGCTGGCCCCAGCATTTT. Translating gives CASSQDLSWPQHF.

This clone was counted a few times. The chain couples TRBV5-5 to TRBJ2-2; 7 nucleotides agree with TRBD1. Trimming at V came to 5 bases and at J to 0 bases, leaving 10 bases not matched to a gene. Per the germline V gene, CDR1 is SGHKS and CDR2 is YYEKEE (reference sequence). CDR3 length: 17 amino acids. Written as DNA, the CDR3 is TGTGCCAGCAGGGACAGGTTTGTGGTGACGAACACCGGGGAGCTGTTTTTT. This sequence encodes CASRDRFVVTNTGELFF. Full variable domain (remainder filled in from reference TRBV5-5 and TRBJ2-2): DAGVTQSPTHLIKTRGQQVTLRCSPISGHKSVSWYQQVLGQGPQFIFQYYEKEERGRGNFPDRFSARQFPNYSSELNVNALLLGDSALYLCASRDRFVVTNTGELFFGEGSRLTVL.

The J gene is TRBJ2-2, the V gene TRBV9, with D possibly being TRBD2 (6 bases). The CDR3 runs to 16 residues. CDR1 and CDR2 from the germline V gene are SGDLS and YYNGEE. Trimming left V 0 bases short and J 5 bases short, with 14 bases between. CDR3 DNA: TGTGCCAGCAGCGTAGACCATAGTCGGGGGACCGGGGAGCTGTTTTTT. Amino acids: CASSVDHSRGTGELFF.

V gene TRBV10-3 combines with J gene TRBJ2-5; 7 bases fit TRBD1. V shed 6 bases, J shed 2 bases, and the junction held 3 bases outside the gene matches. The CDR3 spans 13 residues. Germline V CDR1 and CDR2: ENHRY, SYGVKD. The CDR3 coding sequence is TGTGCCATCAGCTCGGACAGGCAAGAGACCCAGTACTTC. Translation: CAISSDRQETQYF.

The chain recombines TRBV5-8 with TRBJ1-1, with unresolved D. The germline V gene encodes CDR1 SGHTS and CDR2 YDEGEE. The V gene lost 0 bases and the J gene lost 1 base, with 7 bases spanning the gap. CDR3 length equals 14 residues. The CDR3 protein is CASSLVGGNTEAFF. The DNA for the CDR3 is TGTGCCAGCAGCTTGGTAGGAGGGAACACTGAAGCTTTCTTT. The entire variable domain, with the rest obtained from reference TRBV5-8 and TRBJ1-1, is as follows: EAGVTQSPTHLIKTRGQQATLRCSPISGHTSVYWYQQALGLGLQFLLWYDEGEERNRGNFPPRFSGRQFPNYSSELNVNALELEDSALYLCASSLVGGNTEAFFGQGTRLTVV.